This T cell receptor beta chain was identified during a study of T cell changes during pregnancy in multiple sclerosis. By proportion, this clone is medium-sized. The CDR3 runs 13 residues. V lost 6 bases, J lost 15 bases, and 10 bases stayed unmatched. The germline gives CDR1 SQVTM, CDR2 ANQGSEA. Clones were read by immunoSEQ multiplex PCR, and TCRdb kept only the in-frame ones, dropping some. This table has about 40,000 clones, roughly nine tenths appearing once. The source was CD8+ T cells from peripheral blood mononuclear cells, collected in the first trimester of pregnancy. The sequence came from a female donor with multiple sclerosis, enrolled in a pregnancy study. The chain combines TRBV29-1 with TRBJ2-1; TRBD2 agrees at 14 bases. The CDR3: CSVTWTSGGHLFF. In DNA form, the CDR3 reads TGCAGCGTGACCTGGACTAGCGGGGGGCATTTGTTCTTC.